The clone carrying this T cell receptor beta chain has only a few counts. The data stem from a study of blood T cell repertoires in COVID-19. Sequencing used immunoSEQ multiplex PCR; TCRdb keeps in-frame clones, though not all of them. Of 150,000 or so clones in the sample, 75% to 90% are singletons; the top ten hold about 5.7%. The sequenced sample consisted of peripheral blood. This receptor was taken from a man aged 80 or over with acute or convalescent COVID-19.

The CDR3 DNA reads as TGTGCCAGCAGCGCGGACAGGCGGAGTCATGAAAAACTGTTTTTT. This gives the protein CASSADRRSHEKLFF. The chain joins TRBV7-2 to TRBJ1-4; 7 positions match TRBD1. Trimming removed 5 bases from V and 6 bases from J; junction bases left unmatched: 9. The CDR3 runs to 15 residues. CDR1 and CDR2 (germline): SGHTA, FQGNSA.